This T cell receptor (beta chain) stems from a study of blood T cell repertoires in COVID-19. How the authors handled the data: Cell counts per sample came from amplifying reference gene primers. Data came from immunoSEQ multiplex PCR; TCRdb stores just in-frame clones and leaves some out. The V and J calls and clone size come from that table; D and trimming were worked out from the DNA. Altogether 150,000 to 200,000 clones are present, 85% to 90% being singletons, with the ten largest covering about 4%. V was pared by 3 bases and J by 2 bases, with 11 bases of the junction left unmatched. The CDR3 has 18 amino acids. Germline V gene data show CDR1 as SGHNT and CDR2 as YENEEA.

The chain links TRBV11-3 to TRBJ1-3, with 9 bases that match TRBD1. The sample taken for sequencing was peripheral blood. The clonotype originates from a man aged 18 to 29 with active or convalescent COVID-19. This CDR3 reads CASSFAGQGLGAGNTIYF. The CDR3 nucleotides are TGTGCCAGCAGCTTTGCGGGACAGGGTTTAGGAGCTGGAAACACCATATATTTT.